This T cell receptor beta chain was captured in a study of cytomegalovirus exposure and HLA in healthy donors. As for the study in general: There were approximately 400 genotyped donors. Of these, about 81% fell in the genetic ancestry cluster associated with self-reported Caucasian donors.

Healthy bone marrow donors made up the donor group. PCR employed 60 Vbeta and 13 Jbeta primers. Authors' data handling: In a later analysis, roughly 11 million of 60 million to 80 million unique beta chains occurred in at least two donors. TCRdb's table, derived via immunoSEQ multiplex PCR, lists solely in-frame clones and lacks some. Clone size and V and J calls were adopted from that table, with D and trimming inferred from the DNA. The table includes roughly 200,000 clones, about 77% detected once. The sequence was collected from a woman aged 30 to 39 in good health and CMV-seropositive. The sequenced sample consisted of PBMCs.

The CDR3 loop is CASSLILAEEQYF. The DNA of the CDR3 is TGTGCCAGCAGCTTAATTCTGGCGGAGGAGCAGTACTTC. The V call is TRBV11-3, the J call TRBJ2-7; D is ambiguous. The CDR3 consists of 13 residues. Deletions cut 2 bases from V and 7 bases from J, with 12 bases between. The germline CDR1 and CDR2 sequences are SGHNT and YENEEA.